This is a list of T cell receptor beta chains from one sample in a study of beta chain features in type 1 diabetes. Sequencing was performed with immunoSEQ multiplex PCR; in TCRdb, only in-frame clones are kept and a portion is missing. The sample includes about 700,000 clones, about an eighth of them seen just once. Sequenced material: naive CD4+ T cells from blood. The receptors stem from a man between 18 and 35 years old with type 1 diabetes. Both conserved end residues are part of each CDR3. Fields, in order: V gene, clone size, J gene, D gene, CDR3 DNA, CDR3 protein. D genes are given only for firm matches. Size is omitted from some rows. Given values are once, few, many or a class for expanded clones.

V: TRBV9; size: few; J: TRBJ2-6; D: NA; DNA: TGTGCCAGCAGCCGCGGACAGACTGGGGCCAACGTCCTGACTTTC; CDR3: CASSRGQTGANVLTF
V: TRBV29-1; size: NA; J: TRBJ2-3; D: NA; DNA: TGCAGCGTGAGGCGGGACGGGGATACGCAGTATTTT; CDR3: CSVRRDGDTQYF
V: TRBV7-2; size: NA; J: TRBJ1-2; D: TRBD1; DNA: TGTGCCAGCATCCCAGGGGACAGGAAGCTGGGTGGCTACACCTTC; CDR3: CASIPGDRKLGGYTF
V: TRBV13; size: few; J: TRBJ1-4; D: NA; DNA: TGTGCCAGCAGCCGCCGCGTAGGGGTGGAAAAACTGTTTTTT; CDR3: CASSRRVGVEKLFF
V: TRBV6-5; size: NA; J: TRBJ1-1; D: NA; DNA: TGTGCCAGCAGCCCCGACGGCCGGAACACTGAAGCTTTCTTT; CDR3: CASSPDGRNTEAFF
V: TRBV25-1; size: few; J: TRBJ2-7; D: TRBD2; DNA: TGTGCCAGCGCCATTAGCGGGAACCACTACGAGCAGTACTTC; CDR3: CASAISGNHYEQYF
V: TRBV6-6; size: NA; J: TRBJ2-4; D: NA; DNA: TGTGCCAGCAGTTACTCCGCACAGGCCTTTAACATTCAGTACTTC; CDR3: CASSYSAQAFNIQYF
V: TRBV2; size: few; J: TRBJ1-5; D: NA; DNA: TGTGCCAGCAGTGAAGAAGGGGGAGGGACTTCAATTAATCAGCCCCAGCATTTT; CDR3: CASSEEGGGTSINQPQHF
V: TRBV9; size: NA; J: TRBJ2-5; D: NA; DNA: TGTGCCAGCAGCGTCGGCATGGAAGAGACCCAGTACTTC; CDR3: CASSVGMEETQYF
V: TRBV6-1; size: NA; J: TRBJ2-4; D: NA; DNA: TGTGCCAGCAGTGAAAGGGCCGTAATAGCCAAAAACATTCAGTACTTC; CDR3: CASSERAVIAKNIQYF
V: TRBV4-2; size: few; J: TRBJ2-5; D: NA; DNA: TGTGCCAGCAGCTACCGGGACGCCCTAGAGACCCAGTACTTC; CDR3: CASSYRDALETQYF
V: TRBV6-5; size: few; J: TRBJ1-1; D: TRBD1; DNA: TGTGCCAGCAGTTACCGACAGGGGAAAACTGAAGCTTTCTTT; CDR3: CASSYRQGKTEAFF
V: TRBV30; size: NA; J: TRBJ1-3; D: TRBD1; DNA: TGTGCCTGGGGGGGACAGGCCGGAAACACCATATATTTT; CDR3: CAWGGQAGNTIYF
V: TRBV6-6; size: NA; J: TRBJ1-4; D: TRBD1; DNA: TGTGCCAGCAGGCCTCCCCAGGGGGGCGTGTTTTTT; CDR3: CASRPPQGGVFF
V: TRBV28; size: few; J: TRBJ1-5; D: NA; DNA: TGTGCCAGCATGTCCGGGGTTGGTCAGCCCCAGCATTTT; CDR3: CASMSGVGQPQHF
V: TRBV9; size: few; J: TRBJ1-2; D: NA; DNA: TGTGCCAGCAGCCGTATAGGACAGTCCTATGGCTACACCTTC; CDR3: CASSRIGQSYGYTF
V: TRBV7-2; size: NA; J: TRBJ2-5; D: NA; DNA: TGTGCCAGCAGCTTAACGAGGGAGACCCAGTACTTC; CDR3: CASSLTRETQYF
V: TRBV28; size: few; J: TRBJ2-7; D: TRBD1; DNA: TGTGCCAGCAGTTTATTACCAGGGGGCTCCTACGAGCAGTACTTC; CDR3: CASSLLPGGSYEQYF
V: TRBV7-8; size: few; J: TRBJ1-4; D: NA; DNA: TGTGCCAGCAGCTTATTGTCGGGGGCAACTAATGAAAAACTGTTTTTT; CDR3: CASSLLSGATNEKLFF
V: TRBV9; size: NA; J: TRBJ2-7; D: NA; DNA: TGTGCCAGCAGCCTCCAGTCCCCCGGGCCCGGGAGCTCCTACGAGCAGTACTTC; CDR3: CASSLQSPGPGSSYEQYF
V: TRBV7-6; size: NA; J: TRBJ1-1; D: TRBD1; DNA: TGTGCCAGCAGCTTCACAGGGGGCACTGAAGCTTTCTTT; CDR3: CASSFTGGTEAFF
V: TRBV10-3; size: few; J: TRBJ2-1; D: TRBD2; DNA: TGTGCCATCAGTCCCCCGGCGGGGGGCCACAATGAGCAGTTCTTC; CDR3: CAISPPAGGHNEQFF
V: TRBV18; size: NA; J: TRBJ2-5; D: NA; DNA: TGTGCCAGCTCACCACCGGTTCAAGAGACCCAGTACTTC; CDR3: CASSPPVQETQYF
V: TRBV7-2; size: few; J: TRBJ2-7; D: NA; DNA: TGTGCCAGCAGCCGATTAAGCGGCCCCTACGAGCAGTACTTC; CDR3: CASSRLSGPYEQYF
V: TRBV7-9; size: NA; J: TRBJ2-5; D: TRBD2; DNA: TGTGCCAGCAGCTTAACGATGGGACTAGCGGGGAGTCACGGACAGACCCAGTACTTC; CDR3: CASSLTMGLAGSHGQTQYF
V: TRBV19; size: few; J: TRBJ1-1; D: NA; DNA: TGTGCCAGTAGTATGAGGGGCCCAAACACTGAAGCTTTCTTT; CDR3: CASSMRGPNTEAFF
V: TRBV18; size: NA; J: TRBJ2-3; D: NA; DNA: TGTGCCAGCTCACCAGCAGGGCGAGATACGCAGTATTTT; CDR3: CASSPAGRDTQYF
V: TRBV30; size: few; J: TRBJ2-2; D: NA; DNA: TGTGCCTGGAGACTTTTGGATGACACCGGGGAGCTGTTTTTT; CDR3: CAWRLLDDTGELFF
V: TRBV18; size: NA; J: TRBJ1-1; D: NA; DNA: TGTGCCAGCTCACATCCAGGTGGGGGGGAAGCTTTCTTT; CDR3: CASSHPGGGEAFF
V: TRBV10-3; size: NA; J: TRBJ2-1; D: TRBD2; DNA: TGTGCCATCAGTGAAGGGACTAGCAGTGAGCAGTTCTTC; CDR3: CAISEGTSSEQFF
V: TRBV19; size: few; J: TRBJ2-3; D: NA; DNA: TGTGCCAGTAGTGGGTCCCATACGCAGTATTTT; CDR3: CASSGSHTQYF
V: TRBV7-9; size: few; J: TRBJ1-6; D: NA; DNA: TGTGCCAGCAGGAGGCGGGCCGATTCACCCCTCCACTTT; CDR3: CASRRRADSPLHF
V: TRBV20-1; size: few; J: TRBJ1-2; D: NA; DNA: TGCAGTGCTAGAGGTGGAAATGGCTACACCTTC; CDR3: CSARGGNGYTF
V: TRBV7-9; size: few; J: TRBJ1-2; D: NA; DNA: TGTGCCAGCAGCGCCAGTAACTATGGCTACACCTTC; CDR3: CASSASNYGYTF
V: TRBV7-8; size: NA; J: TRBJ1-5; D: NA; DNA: TGTGCCAGCAGCGGTAGTCAGGGTAATGGCAATCAGCCCCAGCATTTT; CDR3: CASSGSQGNGNQPQHF
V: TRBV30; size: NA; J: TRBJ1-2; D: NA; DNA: TGTGCCTGGAGTGTAAATATTGGGGGTGGCTACACCTTC; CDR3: CAWSVNIGGGYTF
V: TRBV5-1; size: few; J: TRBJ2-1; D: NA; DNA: TGCGCCAGCAGCGACCGAGCCTACAATGAGCAGTTCTTC; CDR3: CASSDRAYNEQFF
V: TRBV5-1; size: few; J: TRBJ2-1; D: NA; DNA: TGCGCCAGCAGCTACGAGTCGGGGGAGCAGTTCTTC; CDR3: CASSYESGEQFF
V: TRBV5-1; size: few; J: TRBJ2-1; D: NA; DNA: TGCGCCAGCAGCTTAGCCGGTAGCTACTCCTACAATGAGCAGTTCTTC; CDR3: CASSLAGSYSYNEQFF
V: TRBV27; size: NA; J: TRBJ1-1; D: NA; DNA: TGTGCCAGCAGTTTTACGAGATACCTGAACACTGAAGCTTTCTTT; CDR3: CASSFTRYLNTEAFF
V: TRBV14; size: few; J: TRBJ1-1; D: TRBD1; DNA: TGTGCCAGCACCAGGACAGGAAACACTGAAGCTTTCTTT; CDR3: CASTRTGNTEAFF
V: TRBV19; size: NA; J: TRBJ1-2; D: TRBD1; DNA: TGTGCCAGTAGTATGGACAGGGGGAATCCTGGCTACACCTTC; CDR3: CASSMDRGNPGYTF
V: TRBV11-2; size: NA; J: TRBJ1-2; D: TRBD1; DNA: TGTGCCAGCAGCCCACAGGGGTCGGGCTACACCTTC; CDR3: CASSPQGSGYTF
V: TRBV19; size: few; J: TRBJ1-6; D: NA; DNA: TGTGCCAGTAGTAGGGGAACGGTGGCCTCCTATAATTCACCCCTCCACTTT; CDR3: CASSRGTVASYNSPLHF
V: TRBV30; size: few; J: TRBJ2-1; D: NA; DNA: TGTGCCTGGTCGCGTGGGCTGGTGGATGAGCAGTTCTTC; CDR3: CAWSRGLVDEQFF
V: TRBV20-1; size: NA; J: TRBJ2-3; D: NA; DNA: TGCAGTGCTAGATCCACAGATACGCAGTATTTT; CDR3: CSARSTDTQYF
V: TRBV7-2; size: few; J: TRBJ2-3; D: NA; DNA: TGTGCCAGCAGCTCTTCGGGCCCGGCGACGCAGTATTTT; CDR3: CASSSSGPATQYF
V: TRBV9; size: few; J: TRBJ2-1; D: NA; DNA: TGTGCCAGCAGCGTAGCCAGTCAAAGTTACAATGAGCAGTTCTTC; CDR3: CASSVASQSYNEQFF
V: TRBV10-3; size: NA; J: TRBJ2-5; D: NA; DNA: TGTGCCATCAGTGAGTCGGGGCTCCAAGAGACCCAGTACTTC; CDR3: CAISESGLQETQYF
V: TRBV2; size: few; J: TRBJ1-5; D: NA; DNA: TGTGCCAGCAGTGAAATCCCCAGCAATCAGCCCCAGCATTTT; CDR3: CASSEIPSNQPQHF